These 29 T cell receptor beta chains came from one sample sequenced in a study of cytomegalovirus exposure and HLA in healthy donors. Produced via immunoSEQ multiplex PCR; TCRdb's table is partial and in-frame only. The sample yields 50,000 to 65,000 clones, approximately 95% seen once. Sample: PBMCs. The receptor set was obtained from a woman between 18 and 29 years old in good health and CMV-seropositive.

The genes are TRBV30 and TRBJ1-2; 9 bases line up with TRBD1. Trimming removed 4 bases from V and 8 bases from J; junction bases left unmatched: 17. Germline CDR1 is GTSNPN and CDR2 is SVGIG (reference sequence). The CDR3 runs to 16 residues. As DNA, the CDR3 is TGTGCCTGGACCACCGGGACAGGGCTTGGTTTGGGCGGCTACACCTTC. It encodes CAWTTGTGLGLGGYTF.

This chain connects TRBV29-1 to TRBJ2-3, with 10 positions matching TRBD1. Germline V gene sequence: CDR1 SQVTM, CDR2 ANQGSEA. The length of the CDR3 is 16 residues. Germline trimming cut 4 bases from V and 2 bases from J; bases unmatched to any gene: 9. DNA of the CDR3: TGCAGCGTTGTATCCCGGGACAGGGGACACACAGATACGCAGTATTTT. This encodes CSVVSRDRGHTDTQYF.

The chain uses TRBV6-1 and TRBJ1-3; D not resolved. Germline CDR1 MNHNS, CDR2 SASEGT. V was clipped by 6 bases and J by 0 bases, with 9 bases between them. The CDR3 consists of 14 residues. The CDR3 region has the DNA TGTGCCAGCAGGGCCCTCCACTCTGGAAACACCATATATTTT. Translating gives CASRALHSGNTIYF.

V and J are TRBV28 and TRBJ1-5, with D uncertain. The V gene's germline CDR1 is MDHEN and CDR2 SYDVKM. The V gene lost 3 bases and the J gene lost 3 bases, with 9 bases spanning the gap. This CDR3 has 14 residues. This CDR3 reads CASSLNLYNQPQHF. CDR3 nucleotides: TGTGCCAGCAGTTTGAACTTATACAATCAGCCCCAGCATTTT.

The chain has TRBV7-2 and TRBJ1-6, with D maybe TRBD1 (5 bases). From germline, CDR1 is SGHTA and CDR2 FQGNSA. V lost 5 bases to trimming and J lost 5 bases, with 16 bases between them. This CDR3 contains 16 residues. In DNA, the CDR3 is TGTGCCAGCAGCCCCCCTCGCGGGGGTAATAATTCACCCCTCCACTTT. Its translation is CASSPPRGGNNSPLHF.

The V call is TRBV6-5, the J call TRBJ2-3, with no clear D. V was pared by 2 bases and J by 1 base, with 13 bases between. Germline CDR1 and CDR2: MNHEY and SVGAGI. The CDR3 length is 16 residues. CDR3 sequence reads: CASSYGRETGTDTQYF. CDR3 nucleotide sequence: TGTGCCAGCAGTTACGGTCGCGAAACGGGCACAGATACGCAGTATTTT.

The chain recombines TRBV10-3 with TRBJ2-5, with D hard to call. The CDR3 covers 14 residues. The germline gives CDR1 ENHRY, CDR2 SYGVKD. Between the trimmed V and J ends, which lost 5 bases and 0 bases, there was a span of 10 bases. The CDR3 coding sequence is TGTGCCATCAGTCAACAAGCGTACCAAGAGACCCAGTACTTC. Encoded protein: CAISQQAYQETQYF.

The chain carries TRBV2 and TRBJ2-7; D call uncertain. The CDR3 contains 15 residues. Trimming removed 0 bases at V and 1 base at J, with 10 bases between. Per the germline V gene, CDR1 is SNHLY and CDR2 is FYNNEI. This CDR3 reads CASSEASSDSYEQYF. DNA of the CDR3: TGTGCCAGCAGTGAAGCTTCGTCAGATTCCTACGAGCAGTACTTC.

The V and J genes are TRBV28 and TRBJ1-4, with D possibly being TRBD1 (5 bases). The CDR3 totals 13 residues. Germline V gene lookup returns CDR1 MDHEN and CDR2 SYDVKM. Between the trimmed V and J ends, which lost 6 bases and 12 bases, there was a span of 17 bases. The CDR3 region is CASSLPRRQQLFF. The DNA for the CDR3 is TGTGCCAGCAGCCTACCCCGACGACAGCAACTGTTTTTT.

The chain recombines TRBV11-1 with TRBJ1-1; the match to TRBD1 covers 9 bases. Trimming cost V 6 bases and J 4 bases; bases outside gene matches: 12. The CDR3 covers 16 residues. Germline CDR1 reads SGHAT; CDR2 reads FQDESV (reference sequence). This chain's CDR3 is CASSPWGDRDITEAFF. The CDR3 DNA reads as TGTGCCAGCAGTCCCTGGGGGGACAGGGACATCACTGAAGCTTTCTTT.

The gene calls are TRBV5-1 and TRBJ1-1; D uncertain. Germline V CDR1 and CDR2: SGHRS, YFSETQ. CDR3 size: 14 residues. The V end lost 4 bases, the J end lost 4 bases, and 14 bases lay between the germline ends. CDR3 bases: TGCGCCAGCAGCCCCCGAGGTGGCTCCACTGAAGCTTTCTTT. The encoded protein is CASSPRGGSTEAFF.

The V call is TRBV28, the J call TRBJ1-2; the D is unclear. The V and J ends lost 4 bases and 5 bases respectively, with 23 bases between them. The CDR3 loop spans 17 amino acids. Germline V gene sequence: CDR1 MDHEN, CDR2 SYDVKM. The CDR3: CASSSLVAGIDYYGYTF. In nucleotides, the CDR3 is TGTGCCAGCAGTTCCTTAGTAGCCGGGATAGATTATTATGGCTACACCTTC.

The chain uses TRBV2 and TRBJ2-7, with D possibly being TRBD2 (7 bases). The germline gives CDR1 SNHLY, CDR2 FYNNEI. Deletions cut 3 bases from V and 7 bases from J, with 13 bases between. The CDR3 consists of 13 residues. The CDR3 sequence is CASSDGGAVEQYF. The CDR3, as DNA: TGTGCCAGCAGTGATGGGGGGGCGGTAGAGCAGTACTTC.

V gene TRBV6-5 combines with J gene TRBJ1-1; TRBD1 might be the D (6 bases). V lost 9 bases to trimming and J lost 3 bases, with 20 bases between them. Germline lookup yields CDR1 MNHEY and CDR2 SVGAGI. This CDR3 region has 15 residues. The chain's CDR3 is CASSRTAGGYTEAFF. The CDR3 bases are TGTGCCAGTTCCCGGACAGCCGGGGGGTACACTGAAGCTTTCTTT.

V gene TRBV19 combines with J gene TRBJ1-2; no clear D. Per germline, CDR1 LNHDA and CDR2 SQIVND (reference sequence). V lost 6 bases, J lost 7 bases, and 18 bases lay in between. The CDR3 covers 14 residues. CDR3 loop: CASSPVGVEGGYTF. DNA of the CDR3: TGTGCCAGTAGCCCAGTCGGGGTAGAGGGTGGCTACACCTTC.

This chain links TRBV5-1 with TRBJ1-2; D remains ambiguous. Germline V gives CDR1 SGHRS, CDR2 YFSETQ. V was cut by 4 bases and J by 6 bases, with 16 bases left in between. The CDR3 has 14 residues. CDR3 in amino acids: CASSPLTAGNGYTF. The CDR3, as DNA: TGCGCCAGCAGCCCATTAACGGCGGGCAATGGCTACACCTTC.

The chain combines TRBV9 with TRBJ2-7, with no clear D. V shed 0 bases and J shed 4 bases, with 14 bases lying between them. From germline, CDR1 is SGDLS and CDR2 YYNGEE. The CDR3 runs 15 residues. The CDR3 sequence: CASSVEPSARYEQYF. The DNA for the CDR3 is TGTGCCAGCAGCGTAGAGCCCAGCGCTCGGTACGAGCAGTACTTC.

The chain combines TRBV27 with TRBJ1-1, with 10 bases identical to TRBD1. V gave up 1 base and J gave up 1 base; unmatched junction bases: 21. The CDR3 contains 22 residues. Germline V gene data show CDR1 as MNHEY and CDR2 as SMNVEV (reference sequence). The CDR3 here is CASSLFPPDRGLSQLGNTEAFF. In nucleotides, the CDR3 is TGTGCCAGCAGTTTATTCCCCCCAGACAGGGGGCTTTCGCAACTGGGGAACACTGAAGCTTTCTTT.

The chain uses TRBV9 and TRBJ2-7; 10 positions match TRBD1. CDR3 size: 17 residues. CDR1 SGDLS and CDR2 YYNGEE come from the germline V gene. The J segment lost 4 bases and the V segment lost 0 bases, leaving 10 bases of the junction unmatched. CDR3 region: CASSVGEGQGSPYEQYF. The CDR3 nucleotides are TGTGCCAGCAGCGTAGGGGAGGGACAGGGGAGTCCGTACGAGCAGTACTTC.

The CDR3, as DNA: TGTGCCAGCAGTTACTCCCGAGGCTCCTACGAGCAGTACTTC. Its protein product is CASSYSRGSYEQYF. The chain recombines TRBV6-5 with TRBJ2-7; D is ambiguous. With 0 bases removed from V and 0 bases from J, the gap between germline ends came to 6 bases. The CDR3 sequence is 14 residues long. The germline V gene encodes CDR1 MNHEY and CDR2 SVGAGI.

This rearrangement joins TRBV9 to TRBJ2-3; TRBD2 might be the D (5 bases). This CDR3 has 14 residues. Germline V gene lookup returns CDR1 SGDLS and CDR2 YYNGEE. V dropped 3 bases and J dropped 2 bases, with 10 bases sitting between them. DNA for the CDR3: TGTGCCAGCAGCGGGACTCCTGACACAGATACGCAGTATTTT. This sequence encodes CASSGTPDTDTQYF.

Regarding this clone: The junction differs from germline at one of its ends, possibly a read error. The CDR3 spells CASSLGVDQPQHF. The CDR3 nucleotides read TGTGCTAGCAGCTTGGGCGTGGATCAGCCCCAGCATTTT. The chain recombines TRBV7-7 with TRBJ1-5; D gene uncertain. This CDR3 is built from 13 residues. Germline values: CDR1 SSHAT, CDR2 FNYEAQ (reference sequence).

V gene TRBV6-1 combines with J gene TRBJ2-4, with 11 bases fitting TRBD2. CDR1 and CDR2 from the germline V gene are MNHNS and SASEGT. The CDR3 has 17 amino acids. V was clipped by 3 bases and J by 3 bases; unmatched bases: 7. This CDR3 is CASSDVTSGSDKNIQYF. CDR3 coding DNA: TGTGCCAGCAGTGATGTTACTAGCGGGAGTGACAAAAACATTCAGTACTTC.

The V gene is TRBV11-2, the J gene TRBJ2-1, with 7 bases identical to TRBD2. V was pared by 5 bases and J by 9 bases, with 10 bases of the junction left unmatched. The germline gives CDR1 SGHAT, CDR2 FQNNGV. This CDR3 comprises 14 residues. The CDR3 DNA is TGTGCCAGCAGCCGCACTTCGGGGGGAGTTGAGCAGTTCTTC. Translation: CASSRTSGGVEQFF.

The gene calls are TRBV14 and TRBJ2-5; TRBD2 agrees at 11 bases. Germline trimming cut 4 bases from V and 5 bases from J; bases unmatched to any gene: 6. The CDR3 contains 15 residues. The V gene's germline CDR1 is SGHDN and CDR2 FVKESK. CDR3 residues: CASSRGTSGGETQYF. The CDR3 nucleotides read TGTGCCAGCAGCCGGGGGACTAGCGGAGGGGAGACCCAGTACTTC. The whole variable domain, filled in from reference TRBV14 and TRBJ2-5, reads EAGVTQFPSHSVIEKGQTVTLRCDPISGHDNLYWYRRVMGKEIKFLLHFVKESKQDESGMPNNRFLAERTGGTYSTLKVQPAELEDSGVYFCASSRGTSGGETQYFGPGTRLLVL.

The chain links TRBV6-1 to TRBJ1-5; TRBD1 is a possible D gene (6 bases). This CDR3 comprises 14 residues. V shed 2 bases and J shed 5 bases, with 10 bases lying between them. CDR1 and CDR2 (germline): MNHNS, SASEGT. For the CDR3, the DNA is TGTGCCAGCAGTGAACAACAGGGATATCAGCCCCAGCATTTT. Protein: CASSEQQGYQPQHF.

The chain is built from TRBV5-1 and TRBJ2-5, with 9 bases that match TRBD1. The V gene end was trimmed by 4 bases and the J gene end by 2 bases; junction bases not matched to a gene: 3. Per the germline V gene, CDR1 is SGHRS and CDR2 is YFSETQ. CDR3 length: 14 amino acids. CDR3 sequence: CASSVGTGQETQYF. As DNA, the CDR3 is TGCGCCAGCAGCGTTGGGACAGGGCAAGAGACCCAGTACTTC.

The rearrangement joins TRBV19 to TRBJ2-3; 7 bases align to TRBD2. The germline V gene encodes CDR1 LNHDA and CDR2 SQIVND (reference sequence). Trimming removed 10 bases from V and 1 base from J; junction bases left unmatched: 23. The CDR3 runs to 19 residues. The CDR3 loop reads CATADYKPWASGGTDTQYF. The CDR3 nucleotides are TGTGCCACCGCTGACTACAAACCGTGGGCTAGCGGAGGCACAGATACGCAGTATTTT. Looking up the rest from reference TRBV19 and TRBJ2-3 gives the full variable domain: DGGITQSPKYLFRKEGQNVTLSCEQNLNHDAMYWYRQDPGQGLRLIYYSQIVNDFQKGDIAEGYSVSREKKESFPLTVTSAQKNPTAFYLCATADYKPWASGGTDTQYFGPGTRLTVL.

The CDR3 sequence is CASSLSGGLPSYEQYF. For the CDR3, the DNA is TGTGCCAGCAGTTTATCGGGGGGACTACCTTCCTACGAGCAGTACTTC. J is TRBJ2-7 and V is TRBV27, with 7 bases lining up with TRBD2. The V gene's germline CDR1 is MNHEY and CDR2 SMNVEV (reference sequence). This CDR3 comprises 16 residues. V dropped 0 bases and J dropped 1; count of bases not matched to a gene: 6.